The 4 T cell receptor beta chains listed next were all sequenced from one sample in a study of cytomegalovirus exposure and HLA in healthy donors. Researchers ran the PCR with 60 Vbeta and 13 Jbeta primers. Generated by immunoSEQ multiplex PCR, the TCRdb table keeps only in-frame clones and is missing some. The sample consists of 200,000 to 250,000 clones, approximately 84% of them appearing once. Specimen: PBMCs. These receptors all come from a woman in her thirties or forties in good health and CMV-seronegative.

The rearrangement joins TRBV7-9 to TRBJ1-2, with TRBD1 matching over 9 bases. Germline CDR1 and CDR2: SEHNR and FQNEAQ (reference sequence). This CDR3 spans 15 amino acids. Trimming removed 5 bases from V and 0 bases from J; junction bases left unmatched: 4. This CDR3 is CASSGQGLTNYGYTF. The CDR3 nucleotides are TGTGCCAGCAGCGGACAGGGGCTAACTAACTATGGCTACACCTTC.

V and J are TRBV7-3 and TRBJ2-2; the match to TRBD2 covers 8 bases. This CDR3 has 17 amino acids. Trimming removed 2 bases from V and 6 bases from J; junction bases left unmatched: 11. Germline CDR1 and CDR2: SGHTA and FQGTGA. The CDR3 bases are TGTGCCAGCAGCTTAGGCTATCGGGGGGGGCGTTCCGGGGAGCTGTTTTTT. This gives the protein CASSLGYRGGRSGELFF.

The V and J genes are TRBV2 and TRBJ1-5; the D gene is possibly TRBD1 (6 bases). The V and J ends lost 5 bases and 7 bases respectively, with 15 bases between them. The CDR3 runs 14 residues. Per germline, CDR1 SNHLY and CDR2 FYNNEI. CDR3 nucleotide sequence: TGTGCCAGCAGTCCAGGGGATTTAGGGCAGCCCCAGCATTTT. Protein product: CASSPGDLGQPQHF.

This clone was counted a single time. The gene calls are TRBV7-2 and TRBJ1-1; D possibly corresponds to TRBD1 (6 bases). The CDR3 has 15 amino acids. From germline, CDR1 is SGHTA and CDR2 FQGNSA. With 3 bases removed from V and 2 bases from J, the gap between germline ends came to 13 bases. For the CDR3, the DNA is TGTGCCAGCAGCTTGGGGGAGGGGGTAAACACTGAAGCTTTCTTT. This encodes CASSLGEGVNTEAFF.